One and the same sample provided the 5 T cell receptor beta chains below, sequenced in a study of PD-L1 blockade in urothelial cancer. Described time point: peripheral blood 6 weeks after treatment start. The table came from immunoSEQ multiplex PCR; TCRdb's copy has only in-frame clones and leaves some out. The sample carries under 40,000 clones, around 89% recorded once. Source: PBMCs, taken around atezolizumab (anti-PD-L1) treatment. The receptor set was obtained from a man older than 75 with urothelial cancer.

This rearrangement joins TRBV11-2 to TRBJ2-7, with D uncertain. Trimming took 0 bases from V and 0 from J, leaving 9 bases between them. The CDR3 is made up of 15 amino acids. CDR1 and CDR2 (germline): SGHAT, FQNNGV. CDR3 coding DNA: TGTGCCAGCAGCTTAGACGGTCTAAGCTCCTACGAGCAGTACTTC. This translates into CASSLDGLSSYEQYF. Combining the CDR3 with reference TRBV11-2 and TRBJ2-7 gives the whole variable domain EAGVAQSPRYKIIEKRQSVAFWCNPISGHATLYWYQQILGQGPKLLIQFQNNGVVDDSQLPKDRFSAERLKGVDSTLKIQPAKLEDSAVYLCASSLDGLSSYEQYFGPGTRLTVT.

This sequence joins TRBV11-3 and TRBJ2-1; 9 nucleotides align to TRBD1. The trim removed 3 bases at V and 1 base at J, leaving 1 base unmatched. CDR1 is SGHNT, CDR2 YENEEA, per germline. The CDR3 runs 15 residues. The CDR3, as DNA: TGTGCCAGCAGCTTTGGACAGGGGTCCTACAATGAGCAGTTCTTC. Translating gives CASSFGQGSYNEQFF.

In DNA, the CDR3 is TGTGCCAGCAGTCCAACAACAGGGGTCGATGGCTACACCTTC. Amino acids: CASSPTTGVDGYTF. This sequence joins TRBV6-5 and TRBJ1-2, with 7 bases identical to TRBD1. CDR3 length: 14 amino acids. The germline gives CDR1 MNHEY, CDR2 SVGAGI. J lost 6 bases, V lost 5 bases, and 9 bases had no gene match.

V usage is TRBV5-1 and J usage is TRBJ2-3, with 7 positions matching TRBD2. The CDR3 length is 17 residues. In germline, CDR1 is SGHRS, CDR2 YFSETQ. V was clipped by 3 bases and J by 2 bases; unmatched bases: 12. DNA of the CDR3: TGCGCCAGCAGCTCCGGGCGGGGGATTGCCCTCACAGATACGCAGTATTTT. This translates into CASSSGRGIALTDTQYF.

The chain has TRBV5-1 and TRBJ2-3, with TRBD2 identical over 13 bases. This CDR3 has 15 amino acids. Germline CDR1 SGHRS, CDR2 YFSETQ. After removal of 6 bases from V and 6 bases from J, the junction contained 7 bases not matched to a gene. CDR3 in amino acids: CASTPGLAGADTQYF. CDR3 nucleotides: TGCGCCAGCACCCCCGGACTAGCGGGAGCGGATACGCAGTATTTT.